This T cell receptor (beta chain) was identified during a study of T cells in Graves' hyperthyroidism and ophthalmopathy. As for the study in general: At the time of initial diagnosis and before any treatment, peripheral blood was collected.

In this sample, this clonotype turned up many times. Authors of the study amplified TCR beta CDR3 regions from RNA transcripts. Using the HTBI primer set, a first-round RT-PCR was run on the TCR CDR3. TCRdb ran MiXCR on the multiplex PCR reads and lists one entry per CDR3 protein. The sample yields about 500,000 distinct CDR3 sequences, 15% to 20% seen once. Subjects with ophthalmopathy showed a Clinical Activity Score no lower than 3, a NOSPECS grade no lower than 4, and a duration shorter than 3 months. Patients were excluded because of uncontrolled infection, other autoimmune disease, pregnancy or lactation. Germline V gene sequence: CDR1 SNHLY, CDR2 FYNNEI. Losses at the gene ends were 6 bases for V and 8 bases for J; bases not matched to a gene: 11. There are 15 residues in the CDR3.

This receptor was obtained from a young woman with Graves' ophthalmopathy. Sequenced: blood. The V call is TRBV2, the J call TRBJ2-1; TRBD2 matches 9 bases. DNA of the CDR3: TGTGCCAGCAGGGACCCGGGACTAGCAAAGGATGAGCAGTTCTTC. Translated: CASRDPGLAKDEQFF.